These 14 T cell receptor beta chains were all obtained from the same sample, sequenced in a study of blood T cell repertoires in COVID-19. Data came from immunoSEQ multiplex PCR; TCRdb stores just in-frame clones and leaves some out. The top ten clones hold under 2% of a sample with around 330,000 clones, 85% of them seen once. The source material was PBMCs or T cells enriched from blood (not recorded which). The receptors here all came from a woman in her 30s who had been exposed to COVID-19.

The chain couples TRBV16 to TRBJ2-3; 8 bases match TRBD2. CDR3 length: 15 amino acids. Per the germline V gene, CDR1 is KGHSY and CDR2 is FQNENV. V shed 4 bases, J shed 6 bases, and the junction held 9 bases outside the gene matches. This chain's CDR3 is CASSLSQRGTDTQYF. For the CDR3, the DNA is TGTGCCAGCAGCCTAAGCCAGCGGGGGACCGATACGCAGTATTTT.

This rearrangement joins TRBV11-2 to TRBJ1-1; 9 bases map to TRBD1. The length of the CDR3 is 16 residues. The V segment lost 3 bases and the J segment 4 bases; nucleotides outside the gene matches: 9. The germline V gene encodes CDR1 SGHAT and CDR2 FQNNGV. The chain's CDR3 is CASSFRAGTGRTEAFF. The CDR3 DNA follows: TGTGCCAGCAGCTTCCGTGCCGGGACAGGGCGCACTGAAGCTTTCTTT.

The chain uses TRBV3-1 (or the pseudogene TRBV3-2) and TRBJ2-5; maybe TRBD1 (6 bases). This CDR3 has 15 amino acids. CDR1 and CDR2 (germline): LGHDT, YNNKEL (reference sequence). With 0 bases removed from V and 1 base from J, the gap between germline ends came to 9 bases. CDR3 DNA: TGTGCCAGCAGCCAAGAGGGGGCCCTCCAAGAGACCCAGTACTTC. It translates to CASSQEGALQETQYF.

V and J are TRBV28 and TRBJ1-1, with D possibly TRBD1 on 5 matching bases. The germline gives CDR1 MDHEN, CDR2 SYDVKM. This CDR3 is built from 13 residues. V lost 6 bases and J lost 1, with 9 bases in between. CDR3 protein: CASSVTGNTEAFF. CDR3 nucleotide sequence: TGTGCCAGCAGCGTAACAGGGAACACTGAAGCTTTCTTT.

The gene calls are TRBV21-1 and TRBJ1-6; the table's D call of TRBD1 was not tested on the DNA. TRBV21-1 is deemed a pseudogene. The CDR3 length is 14 residues. The chain's CDR3 is CASSSRDRGSPLHF. The CDR3 bases are TGTGCCAGCAGCAGCCGGGACAGGGGATCACCCCTCCACTTT.

V and J are TRBV15 and TRBJ2-6; 10 nucleotides match TRBD1. Losses at the gene ends were 4 bases for V and 3 bases for J; bases not matched to a gene: 12. In germline, CDR1 is LNHNV, CDR2 YYDKDF (reference sequence). The CDR3 consists of 19 residues. CDR3 sequence: CATSNRQGAGVGGANVLTF. Written as DNA, the CDR3 is TGTGCCACCAGCAACCGACAGGGGGCGGGAGTTGGTGGGGCCAACGTCCTGACTTTC.

The rearrangement links TRBV4-1 to TRBJ1-2, with no clear D. Germline lookup yields CDR1 MGHRA and CDR2 YSYEKL. CDR3 length: 15 residues. The germline V and J ends were trimmed by 4 bases and 8 bases, with 20 bases remaining between them. CDR3 in amino acids: CASSPRWQAVDGYTF. The DNA for the CDR3 is TGCGCCAGCAGCCCCCGGTGGCAGGCCGTCGACGGCTACACCTTC.

The chain employs TRBV21-1 and TRBJ1-5; the table's D call, TRBD1, was not checked against the DNA. TRBV21-1 is marked as a pseudogene. CDR3 length equals 16 residues. The CDR3 loop reads CASSKLLAGSNQPQHF. The CDR3 DNA is TGTGCCAGCAGCAAACTCCTCGCAGGTAGCAATCAGCCCCAGCATTTT.

The chain employs TRBV29-1 and TRBJ2-7; 9 bases map to TRBD1. This CDR3 contains 14 residues. CDR1 is SQVTM, CDR2 ANQGSEA, per germline. The junction had 6 bases not matched to a gene; V was cut back by 3 bases and J by 3 bases. The CDR3, as DNA: TGCAGCGTTGATAAGACAGGGGGAAGCTACGAGCAGTACTTC. It translates to CSVDKTGGSYEQYF.

The V gene is TRBV2, the J gene TRBJ2-5; 12 bases are a match to TRBD2. Germline values: CDR1 SNHLY, CDR2 FYNNEI. The V segment lost 6 bases and the J segment 5 bases; nucleotides outside the gene matches: 7. CDR3 length equals 15 residues. The CDR3 loop is CASRPTSGSRETQYF. Here the CDR3 DNA reads TGTGCCAGCAGGCCGACTAGCGGGAGTAGGGAGACCCAGTACTTC.

V usage is TRBV5-4 and J usage is TRBJ2-5, with a tentative D call TRBD1 (5 bases). CDR1 is SGHNT, CDR2 YYREEE, per germline (reference sequence). CDR3 length equals 16 residues. V was shortened by 2 bases and J by 2 bases, with 16 bases between the two germline ends. The DNA for the CDR3 is TGTGCCAGCAGCTTTTTATTCCAAACAGGTCAAGAGACCCAGTACTTC. This translates into CASSFLFQTGQETQYF.

The rearrangement uses TRBV18 and TRBJ1-2; D remains unclear. The CDR3 is 13 residues long. Germline V gene lookup returns CDR1 KGHSH and CDR2 LQKENI. V was trimmed by 3 bases and J by 8 bases, leaving 13 bases between them. CDR3 DNA sequence: TGTGCCAGCTCACCGCGGAGGGAGGACGGCTACACCTTC. This encodes CASSPRREDGYTF.

The genes are TRBV2 and TRBJ2-7; TRBD2 aligns across 7 bases. The germline gives CDR1 SNHLY, CDR2 FYNNEI. V trimming: 2 bases; J trimming: 2 bases; junction bases outside the gene matches: 3. CDR3 length: 14 residues. The CDR3 is CASSETAGTYEQYF. CDR3 coding DNA: TGTGCCAGCAGTGAAACAGCGGGGACCTACGAGCAGTACTTC.

This clone was seen more than once but under ten times. This sequence joins TRBV12-2 and TRBJ2-7; TRBD2, the table's D call, lacks a check against the DNA. TRBV12-2 is flagged as a pseudogene. This CDR3 has 15 amino acids. CDR3 amino acids: CASRFVTSGFYEQYF. CDR3 bases: TGTGCAAGTCGCTTTGTGACTAGCGGTTTCTACGAGCAGTACTTC.